This T cell receptor (beta chain) was identified in a study of CD4 T cells in relation to SARS-CoV-2 and coronaviruses. Study at large: ViraFEST: approximately eleven-day antigen culture of PBMCs, then TCR beta CDR3 sequencing.

The data were produced by immunoSEQ multiplex PCR, yet TCRdb's version contains in-frame clones alone and is incomplete. The data contain almost 20,000 clones, roughly four fifths of them singletons. This CDR3 is built from 12 residues. Trimming shortened V by 4 bases and J by 5 bases, and 8 bases separated the two germline ends. CDR1 is MDHEN, CDR2 SYDVKM, per germline. On this clone itself: The antigen remains undetermined.

Before the COVID-19 pandemic, during about 2011-2019, CD4+ T cells were taken from unexposed donors. The cells were cultured for about ten days before CD4+ T cells were isolated. Half the medium was replaced with IL-2 medium on days 3 and 7. This sequence joins TRBV28 and TRBJ1-2; D is perhaps TRBD1 (6 bases). The sample taken for sequencing was CD4+ T cells from PBMCs, cultured in vitro. This receptor was obtained from a human donor in good health. The CDR3 bases are TGTGCCAGCAGTTCGGGACAATATGGCTACACCTTC. Protein: CASSSGQYGYTF.